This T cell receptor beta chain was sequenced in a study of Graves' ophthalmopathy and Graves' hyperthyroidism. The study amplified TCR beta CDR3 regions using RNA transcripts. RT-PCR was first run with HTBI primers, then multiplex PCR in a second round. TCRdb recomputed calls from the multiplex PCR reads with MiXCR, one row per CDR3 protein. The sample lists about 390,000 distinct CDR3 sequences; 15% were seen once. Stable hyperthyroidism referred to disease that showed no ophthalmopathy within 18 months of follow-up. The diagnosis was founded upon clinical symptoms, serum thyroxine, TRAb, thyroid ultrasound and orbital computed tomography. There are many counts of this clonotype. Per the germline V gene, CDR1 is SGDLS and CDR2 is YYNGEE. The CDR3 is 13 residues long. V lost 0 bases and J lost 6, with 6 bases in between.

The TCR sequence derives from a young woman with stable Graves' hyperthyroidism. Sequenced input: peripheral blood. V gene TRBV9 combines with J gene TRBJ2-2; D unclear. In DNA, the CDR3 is TGTGCCAGCAGCGTAGTTGGGTCCGGGGAGCTGTTTTTT. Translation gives CASSVVGSGELFF.